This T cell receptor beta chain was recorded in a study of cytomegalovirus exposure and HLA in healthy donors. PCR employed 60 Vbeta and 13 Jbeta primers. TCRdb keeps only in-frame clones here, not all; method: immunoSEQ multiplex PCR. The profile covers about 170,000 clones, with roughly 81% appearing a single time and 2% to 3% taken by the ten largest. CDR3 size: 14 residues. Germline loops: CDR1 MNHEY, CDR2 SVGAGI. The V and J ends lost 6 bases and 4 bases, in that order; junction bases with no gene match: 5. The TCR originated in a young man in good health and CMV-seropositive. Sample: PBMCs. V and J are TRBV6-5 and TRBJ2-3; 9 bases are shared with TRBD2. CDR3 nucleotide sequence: TGTGCCAGCAGACCGGGACTAGCTGCAGATACGCAGTATTTT. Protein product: CASRPGLAADTQYF.